The clone carrying this T cell receptor (beta chain) occurred a few times. Treg sorting used a CD4+CD25+CD127-/low gate. The V and J ends lost 4 bases and 5 bases, in that order; junction bases with no gene match: 4. The CDR3 sequence is 15 residues long. Looked up from germline, CDR1 is SGHRS and CDR2 is YFSETQ. A single record per CDR3 protein comes from TCRdb applying MiXCR to the 5' RACE reads. This table holds over 45,000 distinct CDR3 sequences, about 26% found once. The TCR comes from a female donor with breast cancer. Sequenced material: tumor-infiltrating Tregs sorted from the breast tumor. The V gene is TRBV5-1, the J gene TRBJ2-5, with 14 bases aligning to TRBD2. This CDR3 reads CASSRGLAGVETQYF. In DNA form, the CDR3 reads TGCGCCAGCAGCCGGGGACTAGCGGGGGTGGAGACCCAGTACTTC.